Presented here are 28 T cell receptor beta chains from one specimen sequenced in a study of identical twins. One entry per CDR3 protein, called by TCRdb with MiXCR from the 5' RACE reads. The data contain 500,000 to 700,000 distinct CDR3 sequences, under 8.5% of them singletons. The same data also went into a second study, on yellow fever vaccine responses in identical twins.

What was sequenced was PBMCs. The receptor set was obtained from a woman younger than 35 in good health.

This clonotype occurred many times. The J gene is TRBJ2-2, the V gene TRBV12-3 or TRBV12-4, with 9 nucleotides matching TRBD2. This CDR3 has 17 residues. Losses at the gene ends were 4 bases for V and 0 bases for J; bases not matched to a gene: 6. For the CDR3, the DNA is TGTGCCAGCAGTTCCCGGTTAGCGGGGGCGAACACCGGGGAGCTGTTTTTT. Its translation is CASSSRLAGANTGELFF.

This clonotype was recorded many times. CDR3 sequence reads: CASSEWVNTEAFF. CDR3 in DNA: TGTGCCAGCAGTGAATGGGTGAACACTGAAGCTTTCTTT. V usage is TRBV25-1 and J usage is TRBJ1-1; D ambiguous. Trimming took 1 base from V and 0 from J, leaving 3 bases between them. The CDR3 runs 13 residues. CDR1 is MGHDK and CDR2 is SYGVNS in the germline V gene.

The chain is built from TRBV4-1 and TRBJ1-2; D may be TRBD1 (6 bases). Trimming removed 2 bases at V and 5 bases at J, with 15 bases between. Germline CDR1 reads MGHRA; CDR2 reads YSYEKL. This CDR3 region has 15 residues. This CDR3 reads CASSQTDSATYGYTF. The DNA of the CDR3 is TGCGCCAGCAGCCAAACGGACAGCGCTACTTATGGCTACACCTTC.

This clonotype occurred a few times. The chain carries TRBV9 and TRBJ2-3; unclear D gene. The CDR3 extends over 14 amino acids. Germline CDR1 is SGDLS and CDR2 is YYNGEE. The V end lost 0 bases, the J end lost 5 bases, and 10 bases lay between the germline ends. Written as DNA, the CDR3 is TGTGCCAGCAGCGTAGGGGGTAGCCAAGATACGCAGTATTTT. Its protein product is CASSVGGSQDTQYF.

The V call is TRBV20-1, the J call TRBJ2-2; 8 bases map to TRBD1. Germline V CDR1 and CDR2: DFQATT, SNEGSKA (reference sequence). V lost 5 bases to trimming and J lost 1 base; unmatched junction nucleotides: 6. The CDR3 has 15 residues. The CDR3 loop reads CSAWTGTGNTGELFF. The CDR3 DNA sequence: TGCAGTGCTTGGACCGGGACAGGGAACACCGGGGAGCTGTTTTTT.

Many counts were recorded for this clonotype. The chain joins TRBV6-1 to TRBJ2-3; 7 bases match TRBD1. The V and J ends lost 6 bases and 3 bases, in that order; junction bases with no gene match: 6. The CDR3 has 14 residues. Per the germline V gene, CDR1 is MNHNS and CDR2 is SASEGT. The CDR3 coding sequence is TGTGCCAGCAGGTCGAGGGGGCCAACAGATACGCAGTATTTT. Translating gives CASRSRGPTDTQYF.

The rearrangement uses TRBV11-3 and TRBJ2-4, with TRBD2 matching over 13 bases. The germline V gene has CDR1 SGHNT and CDR2 YENEEA. This CDR3 is 23 amino acids long. Trimming took 1 base from V and 2 from J; bases not matched to a gene: 20. The CDR3 here is CASSLVAPTLAGGHLETKNIQYF. CDR3 coding DNA: TGTGCCAGCAGCTTAGTAGCCCCAACACTAGCGGGGGGGCACTTGGAAACCAAAAACATTCAGTACTTC.

This clonotype was picked up many times. The J gene is TRBJ2-1, the V gene TRBV14, with 7 bases aligning to TRBD1. Germline V gives CDR1 SGHDN, CDR2 FVKESK. With V trimmed by 3 bases and J by 4 bases, 12 bases remained unmatched. The CDR3 sequence is 17 residues long. The CDR3, as DNA: TGTGCCAGCAGCCACCGAGGGGTAAACAGGGGATACAATGAGCAGTTCTTC. Its protein is CASSHRGVNRGYNEQFF. Full variable domain (rest looked up from reference TRBV14 and TRBJ2-1): EAGVTQFPSHSVIEKGQTVTLRCDPISGHDNLYWYRRVMGKEIKFLLHFVKESKQDESGMPNNRFLAERTGGTYSTLKVQPAELEDSGVYFCASSHRGVNRGYNEQFFGPGTRLTVL.

This clonotype occurred a few times. The V call is TRBV7-9, the J call TRBJ2-1, with D possibly matching TRBD2 (5 bases). Trimming left V 2 bases short and J 9 bases short, with 14 bases between. CDR3 length: 14 residues. CDR1 SEHNR and CDR2 FQNEAQ come from the germline V gene (reference sequence). In nucleotides, the CDR3 is TGTGCCAGCAGCTTAAATACCGGACTCCCTGAGCAGTTCTTC. Translated, it gives CASSLNTGLPEQFF.

This clonotype was found many times. The V call is TRBV20-1, the J call TRBJ1-1; no clear D gene. CDR3 length equals 14 residues. Trimming left V 2 bases short and J 1 base short, with 11 bases between. The germline V gene encodes CDR1 DFQATT and CDR2 SNEGSKA (reference sequence). This CDR3 is CSARHPTRNTEAFF. In DNA, the CDR3 is TGCAGTGCTAGACATCCGACACGGAACACTGAAGCTTTCTTT.

The table lists this clonotype with many counts. The gene calls are TRBV12-3 or TRBV12-4 and TRBJ2-3; tentatively, D is TRBD1 (6 bases). Deletions cut 1 base from V and 2 bases from J, with 13 bases between. The CDR3 totals 16 residues. The chain's CDR3 is CASSLDRAKSTDTQYF. Written as DNA, the CDR3 is TGTGCCAGCAGTTTAGACAGGGCTAAGTCCACAGATACGCAGTATTTT.

This clonotype has ten or more counts. V gene TRBV12-3 or TRBV12-4 combines with J gene TRBJ1-3; 10 positions agree with TRBD1. The CDR3 contains 16 residues. Trimming removed 6 bases from V and 5 bases from J; junction bases left unmatched: 10. This CDR3 reads CASRPPDRGPRNTIYF. The CDR3 nucleotides are TGTGCCAGCAGACCGCCTGACAGGGGGCCTAGAAACACCATATATTTT.

The J gene is TRBJ2-7, the V gene TRBV18, with 7 bases that match TRBD1. The CDR3 runs to 14 residues. J lost 3 bases, V lost 5 bases, and 7 bases had no gene match. Germline loops: CDR1 KGHSH, CDR2 LQKENI. This CDR3 reads CASSSTGTDYEQYF. The CDR3 nucleotides are TGTGCCAGCTCATCTACCGGGACAGACTACGAGCAGTACTTC. Together with reference TRBV18 and TRBJ2-7, the CDR3 gives the full variable domain: NAGVMQNPRHLVRRRGQEARLRCSPMKGHSHVYWYRQLPEEGLKFMVYLQKENIIDESGMPKERFSAEFPKEGPSILRIQQVVRGDSAAYFCASSSTGTDYEQYFGPGTRLTVT.

Only a few counts were recorded for this clonotype. The J gene is TRBJ2-7, the V gene TRBV5-1; 7 bases are shared with TRBD1. Trimming cost V 5 bases and J 0 bases; bases outside gene matches: 8. This CDR3 comprises 15 residues. The germline gives CDR1 SGHRS, CDR2 YFSETQ. CDR3 sequence reads: CASSQGGPSSYEQYV. The CDR3 DNA reads TGCGCCAGCAGTCAAGGGGGCCCAAGCTCCTACGAGCAGTACGTC.

This clonotype was observed a handful of times. The chain is built from TRBV29-1 and TRBJ2-7, with D unclear. Per germline, CDR1 SQVTM and CDR2 ANQGSEA. Deletions cut 5 bases from V and 4 bases from J, with 12 bases between. The CDR3 length is 12 residues. CDR3 in DNA: TGCAGCGTTAGACTGACGACTTACGAGCAGTACTTC. It is translated as CSVRLTTYEQYF.

There are a few counts of this clonotype. The CDR3 is CASSPGEVQETQYF. The CDR3 DNA is TGTGCCAGCAGCCCGGGGGAGGTCCAAGAGACCCAGTACTTC. J is TRBJ2-5 and V is TRBV7-7; TRBD2 might be the D (6 bases). The V gene's germline CDR1 is SSHAT and CDR2 FNYEAQ (reference sequence). The CDR3 has 14 residues. V was clipped by 5 bases and J by 1 base, with 11 bases between them.

This clonotype has a handful of counts. The V gene is TRBV19, the J gene TRBJ2-2; D gene unclear. V was pared by 2 bases and J by 5 bases, with 15 bases between. The V gene's germline CDR1 is LNHDA and CDR2 SQIVND (reference sequence). The CDR3 has 16 amino acids. The CDR3 nucleotides are TGTGCCAGTAGTATAAACCCGGTCCTGTTGACCGGGGAGCTGTTTTTT. Protein product: CASSINPVLLTGELFF. Filled out from reference TRBV19 and TRBJ2-2, the complete variable domain reads DGGITQSPKYLFRKEGQNVTLSCEQNLNHDAMYWYRQDPGQGLRLIYYSQIVNDFQKGDIAEGYSVSREKKESFPLTVTSAQKNPTAFYLCASSINPVLLTGELFFGEGSRLTVL.

The chain links TRBV11-1 to TRBJ2-5; 9 bases line up with TRBD1. The CDR3 length is 15 residues. Unmatched junction bases numbered 7, after V lost 5 bases and J lost 3 bases. Germline V gene sequence: CDR1 SGHAT, CDR2 FQDESV (reference sequence). The DNA of the CDR3 is TGTGCCAGCAGCCCTGGGACAGGGCACAAAGAGACCCAGTACTTC. This gives the protein CASSPGTGHKETQYF.

This clonotype has a count of ten or more. The chain employs TRBV10-3 and TRBJ2-7; perhaps TRBD2 as D (6 bases). V shed 5 bases and J shed 2 bases, with 13 bases lying between them. This CDR3 contains 14 residues. CDR1 and CDR2 (germline): ENHRY, SYGVKD. The CDR3 here is CAISPGSYTYEQYV. Here the CDR3 DNA reads TGTGCCATCAGTCCCGGGAGCTACACCTACGAGCAGTACGTC.

The chain joins TRBV9 to TRBJ2-2, with D perhaps matching TRBD1 or TRBD2 (5 bases each). Germline loops: CDR1 SGDLS, CDR2 YYNGEE. V gave up 2 bases and J gave up 0 bases, with 11 bases separating them. The CDR3 loop spans 16 amino acids. The CDR3 loop reads CASSVLGETNTGELFF. The DNA for the CDR3 is TGTGCCAGCAGCGTTTTGGGGGAGACGAACACCGGGGAGCTGTTTTTT.

This clonotype turned up a few times. The CDR3 loop is CSARGQGDYNSPLHF. In nucleotides, the CDR3 is TGCAGTGCTAGAGGACAGGGTGATTATAATTCACCCCTCCACTTT. J is TRBJ1-6 and V is TRBV20-1; the match to TRBD1 covers 7 bases. The junction had 4 bases not matched to a gene; V was cut back by 1 base and J by 4 bases. The CDR3 consists of 15 residues. Germline assignment: CDR1 DFQATT and CDR2 SNEGSKA (reference sequence).

This clonotype was picked up a small number of times. The CDR3 loop is CASSFRDTDQPQHF. CDR3 in DNA: TGTGCCAGCAGTTTCCGGGACACGGATCAGCCCCAGCATTTT. This chain links TRBV27 with TRBJ1-5, with a possible D match to TRBD1 (6 bases). Germline-derived CDR1 and CDR2 are MNHEY and SMNVEV (reference sequence). CDR3 size: 14 residues. V lost 3 bases and J lost 5, with 11 bases in between.

This clonotype was seen only a few times. This chain links TRBV5-6 with TRBJ2-7, with no clear D. The CDR3 is 13 residues long. V was trimmed by 0 bases and J by 3 bases, leaving 7 bases between them. Germline V lookup: CDR1 SGHDT, CDR2 YYEEEE. The CDR3 DNA sequence: TGTGCCAGCAGCTTGGCCGACATCTACGAGCAGTACGTC. It encodes CASSLADIYEQYV.

This clonotype was picked up a small number of times. The chain is built from TRBV27 and TRBJ1-4; 7 bases line up with TRBD1. Germline CDR1 MNHEY, CDR2 SMNVEV (reference sequence). Germline trimming cut 6 bases from V and 3 bases from J; bases unmatched to any gene: 4. The CDR3 extends over 14 amino acids. CDR3 in amino acids: CASRQGVANEKLFF. In DNA form, the CDR3 reads TGTGCCAGCAGGCAGGGGGTGGCTAATGAAAAACTGTTTTTT.

This clonotype was seen only a few times. J is TRBJ1-5 and V is TRBV5-6; no clear D. The germline CDR1 and CDR2 sequences are SGHDT and YYEEEE. The V end lost 1 base, the J end lost 2 bases, and 10 bases lay between the germline ends. CDR3 length equals 15 residues. Written as DNA, the CDR3 is TGTGCCAGCAGCTTGTGGGGTGTGGGCAATCAGCCCCAGCATTTT. Residues: CASSLWGVGNQPQHF. The entire variable domain, with the rest obtained from reference TRBV5-6 and TRBJ1-5, is as follows: DAGVTQSPTHLIKTRGQQVTLRCSPKSGHDTVSWYQQALGQGPQFIFQYYEEEERQRGNFPDRFSGHQFPNYSSELNVNALLLGDSALYLCASSLWGVGNQPQHFGDGTRLSIL.

The chain couples TRBV5-1 to TRBJ2-3; 11 bases are a match to TRBD2. The V gene end was trimmed by 3 bases and the J gene end by 2 bases; junction bases not matched to a gene: 8. Germline CDR1 SGHRS, CDR2 YFSETQ. The CDR3 extends over 17 amino acids. The CDR3 sequence: CASSSKTSGDYTDTQYF. The CDR3 region has the DNA TGCGCCAGCAGCTCAAAGACTAGCGGGGACTACACAGATACGCAGTATTTT.

This clonotype was recorded at least ten times. The chain uses TRBV25-1 and TRBJ1-4; maybe TRBD1 (5 bases). This CDR3 comprises 15 residues. V gave up 6 bases and J gave up 12 bases, with 23 bases separating them. CDR1 and CDR2 (germline): MGHDK, SYGVNS. CDR3 sequence (DNA): TGTGCCAGCAGGGCAACCGGGACCCACAGTGGGGAACTGTTTTTT. This gives the protein CASRATGTHSGELFF.

This clonotype showed up just a few times. V gene TRBV20-1 combines with J gene TRBJ1-2; a possible D gene is TRBD1 (5 bases). The CDR3 totals 13 residues. Looked up from germline, CDR1 is DFQATT and CDR2 is SNEGSKA (reference sequence). Deletions cut 0 bases from V and 7 bases from J, with 12 bases between. The CDR3 loop is CSARDSRGGGYTF. CDR3 bases: TGCAGTGCTAGAGATAGTAGGGGCGGTGGCTACACCTTC.